One sample yielded the 4 T cell receptor beta chains listed below, sequenced in a study of cytomegalovirus exposure and HLA in healthy donors. Researchers ran the PCR with 60 Vbeta and 13 Jbeta primers. Sequencing was performed with immunoSEQ multiplex PCR; in TCRdb, only in-frame clones are kept and a portion is missing. There are about 80,000 clones in the sample; about 80% occur only once, and about 30% lies in the top ten. Input material: PBMCs. These receptors all come from a man in his fifties or sixties in good health and CMV-seropositive.

The V and J genes are TRBV30 and TRBJ2-7, with TRBD1 as a possible D gene (6 bases). The germline V and J ends were trimmed by 7 bases and 7 bases, with 23 bases remaining between them. This CDR3 has 14 residues. Germline lookup yields CDR1 GTSNPN and CDR2 SVGIG (reference sequence). The CDR3 region has the DNA TGTGCCTCTTCAGGGGCGAGGAATGCGTTAGAGCAGTACTTC. Encoded protein: CASSGARNALEQYF.

V and J are TRBV11-2 and TRBJ2-5; D is possibly TRBD1 (5 bases). The DNA end lines up better with TRBJ2-7; the J call may be wrong. The germline V gene has CDR1 SGHAT and CDR2 FQNNGV. The CDR3 sequence is 19 residues long. The CDR3 sequence: CASSSPLTRPGLGAAEQYF. DNA for the CDR3: TGTGCCAGCAGCTCCCCTCTCACACGACCTGGGCTAGGGGCAGCCGAGCAGTACTTC.

For the CDR3, the DNA is TGTGCCAGCAGTGGTTCCGGGTTTGGAACTAATGAAAAACTGTTTTTT. The encoded protein is CASSGSGFGTNEKLFF. The V gene is TRBV25-1, the J gene TRBJ1-4, with D unresolved. The CDR3 contains 16 residues. Between the trimmed V and J ends, which lost 4 bases and 1 base, there was a span of 13 bases. Germline lookup yields CDR1 MGHDK and CDR2 SYGVNS.

This rearrangement joins TRBV6-1 to TRBJ2-7; D perhaps matches TRBD1 (6 bases). CDR1 is MNHNS and CDR2 is SASEGT in the germline V gene. Trimming cost V 5 bases and J 4 bases, with 18 bases left between them. This CDR3 contains 15 residues. The CDR3 DNA is TGTGCCAGCAGTTTCCAAGACAGGAGAGGGTACGAGCAGTACTTC. Translated, it gives CASSFQDRRGYEQYF.